This T cell receptor beta chain was sequenced during a study of circulating and synovial CD4+ cells in juvenile arthritis. Regarding the study as a whole: Some such blood samples were as oligoclonal as synovium. Vbeta family usage analysis did not detect the pathogenic-like versus bulk difference. Deeper sequencing increased measured overlap with synovial clonotypes.

In the case of this clone: Its matching antigen is unknown.

The repertoire was sequenced with immunoSEQ multiplex PCR; TCRdb's copy has only in-frame clones and lacks some. The table records about 1,500 clones, roughly 95% of them present only once. The specimen was CD4+ T cells from synovial fluid. This TCR derives from a human donor with juvenile idiopathic arthritis.

This CDR3 reads CASTPPGRDSNIQYF. The CDR3 bases are TGTGCCAGTACCCCCCCTGGGAGGGATAGCAACATTCAGTACTTC. The chain employs TRBV19 and TRBJ2-4, with 7 bases that match TRBD2. The V and J ends lost 7 bases and 7 bases, in that order; junction bases with no gene match: 13. This CDR3 is 15 amino acids long. Germline V CDR1 and CDR2: LNHDA, SQIVND (reference sequence).